This T cell receptor beta chain was sequenced for a study of T-cell reconstitution after alpha-beta-depleted transplantation in children. Molecular barcoding with unique molecular identifiers was used for the TCRbeta library. TCRdb re-derived calls from the PCR reads in MiXCR, one entry per CDR3 protein. The table has some 500,000 distinct CDR3 sequences, 15% to 20% seen once. This CDR3 spans 15 amino acids. Germline CDR1 and CDR2: LGHNA and YNFKEQ. The junction had 7 bases not matched to a gene; V was cut back by 5 bases and J by 4 bases. The table lists this clonotype with a few counts. This specimen consisted of PBMCs from the stem cell graft donor, obtained from the stem cell graft. This rearrangement joins TRBV4-2 to TRBJ2-1; 8 bases are a match to TRBD2. The sequence came from a human donor who donated a stem cell graft to a child with acute lymphoblastic leukemia. CDR3 in DNA: TGTGCCAGCAGCTTACTAGCGGACACTTACAATGAGCAGTTCTTC. Protein sequence: CASSLLADTYNEQFF.